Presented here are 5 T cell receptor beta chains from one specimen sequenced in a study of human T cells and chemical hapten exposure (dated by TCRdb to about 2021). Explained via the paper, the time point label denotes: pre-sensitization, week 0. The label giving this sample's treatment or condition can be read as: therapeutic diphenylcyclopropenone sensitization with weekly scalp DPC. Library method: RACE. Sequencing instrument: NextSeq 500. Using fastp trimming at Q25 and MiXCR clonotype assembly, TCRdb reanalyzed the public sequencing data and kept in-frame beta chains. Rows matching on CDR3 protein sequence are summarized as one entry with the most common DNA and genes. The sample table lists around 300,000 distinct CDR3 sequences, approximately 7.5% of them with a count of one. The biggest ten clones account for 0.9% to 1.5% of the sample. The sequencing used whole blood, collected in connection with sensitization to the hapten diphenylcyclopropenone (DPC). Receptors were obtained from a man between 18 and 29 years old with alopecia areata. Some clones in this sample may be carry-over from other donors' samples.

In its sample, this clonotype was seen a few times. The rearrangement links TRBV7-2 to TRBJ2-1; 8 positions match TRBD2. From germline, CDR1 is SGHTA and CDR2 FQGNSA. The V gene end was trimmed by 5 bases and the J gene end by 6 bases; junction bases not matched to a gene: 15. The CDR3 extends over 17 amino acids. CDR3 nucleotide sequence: TGTGCCAGCAGCAAACCAGGACTAGCCGTCAGGGGCAATGAGCAGTTCTTC. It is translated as CASSKPGLAVRGNEQFF.

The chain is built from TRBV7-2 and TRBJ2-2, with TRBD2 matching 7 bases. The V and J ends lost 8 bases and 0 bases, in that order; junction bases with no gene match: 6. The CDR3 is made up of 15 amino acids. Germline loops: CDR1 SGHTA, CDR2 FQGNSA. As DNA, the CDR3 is TGTGCCAGCTGCCCTAGCGGCGCGAACACCGGGGAGCTGTTTTTT. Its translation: CASCPSGANTGELFF.

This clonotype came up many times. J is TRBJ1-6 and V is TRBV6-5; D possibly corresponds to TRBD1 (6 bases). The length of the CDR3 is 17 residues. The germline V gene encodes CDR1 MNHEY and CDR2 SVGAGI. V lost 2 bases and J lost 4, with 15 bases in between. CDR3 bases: TGTGCCAGCAGTTACCGCCCAGGGGCAAAGTATAATTCACCCCTCCACTTT. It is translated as CASSYRPGAKYNSPLHF.

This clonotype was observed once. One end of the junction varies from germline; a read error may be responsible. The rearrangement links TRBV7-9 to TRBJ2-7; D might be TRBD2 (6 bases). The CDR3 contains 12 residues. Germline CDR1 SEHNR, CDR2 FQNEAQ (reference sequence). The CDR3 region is CVSSLTSYEQYF. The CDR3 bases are TGTGTCAGCAGCTTGACTAGTTACGAGCAGTACTTC.

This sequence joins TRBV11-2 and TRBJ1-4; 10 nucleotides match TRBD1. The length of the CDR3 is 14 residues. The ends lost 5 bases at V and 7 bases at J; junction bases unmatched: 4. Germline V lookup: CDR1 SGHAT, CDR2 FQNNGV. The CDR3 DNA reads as TGTGCCAGCAGCACCGGGACAGGGGTTGAAAAACTGTTTTTT. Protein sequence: CASSTGTGVEKLFF. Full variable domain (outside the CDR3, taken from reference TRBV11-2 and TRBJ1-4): EAGVAQSPRYKIIEKRQSVAFWCNPISGHATLYWYQQILGQGPKLLIQFQNNGVVDDSQLPKDRFSAERLKGVDSTLKIQPAKLEDSAVYLCASSTGTGVEKLFFGSGTQLSVL.